This T cell receptor (beta chain) was sequenced in a study of T cells in Graves' hyperthyroidism and ophthalmopathy. Germline-derived CDR1 and CDR2 are LNHDA and SQIVND (reference sequence). This CDR3 has 13 residues. The V end was cut by 8 bases, the J end by 3 bases, with 14 bases between. The CDR3 regions of TCR beta were amplified from RNA transcripts. First-round RT-PCR with HTBI primers amplified the TCR CDR3 region. TCRdb itself ran the multiplex PCR reads through MiXCR, one entry per CDR3 protein. The sample shows about 500,000 distinct CDR3 sequences, around 15% of them seen only once. This clonotype showed up many times. Its antigen is not identified. Graves' hyperthyroidism was deemed stable absent ophthalmopathy progression within 18 months. Each diagnosis drew on symptoms, thyroxine, TRAb, thyroid ultrasound and orbital computed tomography findings. Overall study findings and caveats: Model-based prediction identified ophthalmopathy a median around 6.5 months prior to its onset.

This TCR was recovered from a woman between 18 and 30 years old with Graves' hyperthyroidism. V is TRBV19 and J is TRBJ2-7; no clear D. The sample consisted of blood. DNA of the CDR3: TGTGCCAGTTCCCTCCAGGAAAACTACGAGCAGTACTTC. Protein product: CASSLQENYEQYF.